What follows are 26 T cell receptor beta chains derived from one specimen sequenced in a study of CD8+CD57+ T cells in acquired aplastic anemia. The sequenced patients had an expansion of CD8+CD57+ cells seen by flow cytometry. It was genomic DNA that served as the template for profiling TCR beta VDJ and CDR3. Via MiXCR, TCRdb re-called the reads, giving one row per CDR3 protein. The table shows approximately 180,000 distinct CDR3 sequences, with approximately 52% occurring only once. The material sequenced was sorted CD4+, CD8+, or CD8+CD57+ T cells (not recorded which) from PBMCs. These receptors were obtained from a human donor with aplastic anemia.

This clonotype was picked up many times. The chain couples TRBV5-4 to TRBJ2-3; TRBD2 matches 8 bases. The CDR3 covers 16 residues. Germline V gene sequence: CDR1 SGHNT, CDR2 YYREEE (reference sequence). Germline trimming cut 2 bases from V and 3 bases from J; bases unmatched to any gene: 8. The CDR3 sequence: CASSLGSASGTDTQYF. For the CDR3, the DNA is TGTGCCAGCAGCTTAGGGTCGGCTAGCGGGACAGATACGCAGTATTTT.

This clonotype has at least ten counts. This chain connects TRBV7-2 to TRBJ1-2, with 7 bases fitting TRBD1. Germline trimming cut 4 bases from V and 4 bases from J; bases unmatched to any gene: 9. The length of the CDR3 is 15 residues. Germline CDR1 SGHTA, CDR2 FQGNSA. The CDR3, as DNA: TGTGCCAGCAGCTCTGTTGGGACAGCTGTCTATGGCTACACCTTC. It encodes CASSSVGTAVYGYTF.

This clonotype has at least ten counts. The chain carries TRBV27 and TRBJ1-2, with 10 nucleotides matching TRBD1. Germline lookup yields CDR1 MNHEY and CDR2 SMNVEV (reference sequence). The CDR3 is 14 residues long. Germline trimming cut 5 bases from V and 8 bases from J; bases unmatched to any gene: 8. The CDR3 nucleotides are TGTGCCAGCAGTGTGACCGGGACAGGGGACGGCTACACCTTC. Protein: CASSVTGTGDGYTF.

This chain connects TRBV5-4 to TRBJ2-1; the D gene is possibly TRBD1 (5 bases). Per the germline V gene, CDR1 is SGHNT and CDR2 is YYREEE (reference sequence). The CDR3 spans 12 residues. V lost 0 bases and J 7 bases, leaving 5 bases between the germline ends. CDR3 in amino acids: CASSLEGNEQFF. The CDR3 nucleotides are TGTGCCAGCAGCTTGGAGGGGAATGAGCAGTTCTTC.

This clonotype came up many times. The chain uses TRBV30 and TRBJ2-7; tentative D call: TRBD2 (5 bases). The CDR3 length is 14 residues. Germline CDR1 reads GTSNPN; CDR2 reads SVGIG (reference sequence). The V end lost 1 base, the J end lost 5 bases, and 15 bases lay between the germline ends. The chain's CDR3 is CAWSGTPRGHEQYF. CDR3 DNA: TGTGCCTGGAGTGGGACTCCCAGAGGGCACGAGCAGTACTTC.

The chain couples TRBV11-2 to TRBJ2-1, with TRBD2 identical over 9 bases. In germline, CDR1 is SGHAT, CDR2 FQNNGV. The V segment lost 1 base and the J segment 8 bases; nucleotides outside the gene matches: 6. This CDR3 spans 15 amino acids. CDR3 bases: TGTGCCAGCAGCTTAGTCCCAGCGGGAGGTTATGAGCAGTTCTTC. Protein sequence: CASSLVPAGGYEQFF.

This clonotype was picked up many times. The chain couples TRBV7-2 to TRBJ2-1; TRBD2 agrees at 12 bases. CDR3 length equals 16 residues. The V segment lost 5 bases and the J segment 7 bases; nucleotides outside the gene matches: 9. Per germline, CDR1 SGHTA and CDR2 FQGNSA. The CDR3 here is CASSLELAGGVNEQFF. In DNA, the CDR3 is TGTGCCAGCAGCCTCGAACTAGCGGGGGGCGTAAATGAGCAGTTCTTC.

This clonotype was found many times. V is TRBV19 and J is TRBJ1-2, with TRBD1 matching 10 bases. This CDR3 region has 14 residues. The germline CDR1 and CDR2 sequences are LNHDA and SQIVND (reference sequence). Trimming took 6 bases from V and 8 from J; bases not matched to a gene: 9. The CDR3 DNA follows: TGTGCCAGTAGCCTTAGACAGGGGGCGCAAGGCTACACCTTC. Protein product: CASSLRQGAQGYTF. The full variable domain, rest sourced from reference TRBV19 and TRBJ1-2, is DGGITQSPKYLFRKEGQNVTLSCEQNLNHDAMYWYRQDPGQGLRLIYYSQIVNDFQKGDIAEGYSVSREKKESFPLTVTSAQKNPTAFYLCASSLRQGAQGYTFGSGTRLTVV.

In the case of this clonotype: A junction boundary mismatches the germline segment, possibly from a read error. This sequence joins TRBV24-1 and TRBJ2-3, with 13 bases lining up with TRBD2. The germline V gene has CDR1 KGHDR and CDR2 SFDVKD. CDR3 length: 15 amino acids. CDR3 nucleotides: TGTGCCAGCACCCTACTAGCGGGGGGGCCCGATACGCGGTATTTT. Translation gives CASTLLAGGPDTRYF.

The chain combines TRBV29-1 with TRBJ2-7; the D gene is possibly TRBD2 (6 bases). The CDR3 consists of 13 residues. V was trimmed by 6 bases and J by 2 bases, leaving 14 bases between them. CDR1 is SQVTM, CDR2 ANQGSEA, per germline. CDR3 region: CSVVGGHTYEQYF. The CDR3 region has the DNA TGCAGCGTCGTGGGAGGACACACCTACGAGCAGTACTTC.

This chain joins TRBV2 and TRBJ2-3; the D gene is possibly TRBD2 (5 bases). V was cut by 5 bases and J by 1 base, with 13 bases left in between. Per germline, CDR1 SNHLY and CDR2 FYNNEI. The CDR3 loop spans 15 amino acids. CDR3 nucleotide sequence: TGTGCCAGCAGTTGGATAGCGAGGGGCACAGATACGCAGTATTTT. The encoded protein is CASSWIARGTDTQYF.

There are many counts of this clonotype. The chain employs TRBV2 and TRBJ1-1; D not certain. The V end was cut by 7 bases, the J end by 1 base, with 13 bases between. Germline V gives CDR1 SNHLY, CDR2 FYNNEI. The CDR3 runs 14 residues. The CDR3 region is CASTTYPENTEAFF. CDR3 nucleotides: TGTGCCAGCACCACCTACCCAGAGAACACTGAAGCTTTCTTT.

This clonotype showed up just a few times. V and J are TRBV24-1 and TRBJ1-1; tentatively, D is TRBD1 (6 bases). V was shortened by 5 bases and J by 4 bases, with 16 bases between the two germline ends. This CDR3 has 15 residues. Germline CDR1 is KGHDR and CDR2 is SFDVKD. CDR3 DNA sequence: TGTGCCACCAGTGTTCCCCAAACAGGGACCACTGAAGCTTTCTTT. Residues: CATSVPQTGTTEAFF.

The sample holds many counts of this clonotype. Mismatch with germline at one junction end may stem from a read error. The chain links TRBV7-7 to TRBJ2-5; 7 bases match TRBD2. Germline-derived CDR1 and CDR2 are SSHAT and FNYEAQ (reference sequence). The CDR3 is 15 residues long. The CDR3 DNA reads as TGTGCTAGCAGCTCCGGGGGGACCCCACAAGAGACCCAGTACTTC. Encoded protein: CASSSGGTPQETQYF.

This clonotype was detected only a few times. The chain links TRBV2 to TRBJ2-7, with D possibly matching TRBD1 (6 bases). CDR1 is SNHLY, CDR2 FYNNEI, per germline. There are 15 residues in the CDR3. The V end lost 5 bases, the J end lost 1 base, and 15 bases lay between the germline ends. The CDR3 loop reads CASSKRTVYSYEQYF. CDR3 DNA: TGTGCCAGCAGTAAAAGGACAGTGTATTCCTACGAGCAGTACTTC. The variable domain in full, with the rest retrieved from reference TRBV2 and TRBJ2-7, is EPEVTQTPSHQVTQMGQEVILRCVPISNHLYFYWYRQILGQKVEFLVSFYNNEISEKSEIFDDQFSVERPDGSNFTLKIRSTKLEDSAMYFCASSKRTVYSYEQYFGPGTRLTVT.

The rearrangement uses TRBV9 and TRBJ1-2; D gene ambiguous. Looked up from germline, CDR1 is SGDLS and CDR2 is YYNGEE. CDR3 size: 14 residues. Trimming shortened V by 0 bases and J by 6 bases, and 12 bases separated the two germline ends. CDR3 in amino acids: CASSVVEFTDGYTF. In DNA, the CDR3 is TGTGCCAGCAGCGTAGTCGAATTCACGGATGGCTACACCTTC. Full variable domain (remainder filled in from reference TRBV9 and TRBJ1-2): DSGVTQTPKHLITATGQRVTLRCSPRSGDLSVYWYQQSLDQGLQFLIQYYNGEERAKGNILERFSAQQFPDLHSELNLSSLELGDSALYFCASSVVEFTDGYTFGSGTRLTVV.

The chain couples TRBV10-3 to TRBJ1-3, with 8 bases lining up with TRBD1. Germline lookup yields CDR1 ENHRY and CDR2 SYGVKD. Trimming took 3 bases from V and 3 from J; bases not matched to a gene: 7. The CDR3 runs to 16 residues. CDR3 region: CAISDQDRGGGNTIYF. In nucleotides, the CDR3 is TGTGCCATCAGTGACCAAGACAGGGGAGGTGGAAACACCATATATTTT.

With regard to this clonotype: Given the absence of the conserved phenylalanine or tryptophan at the CDR3 end, a read error is likely. This rearrangement joins TRBV19 to TRBJ2-7; 7 bases match TRBD1. The V gene's germline CDR1 is LNHDA and CDR2 SQIVND (reference sequence). CDR3 length equals 13 residues. CDR3 residues: CAGRGQETYEQYS. The CDR3 bases are TGTGCCGGTAGGGGGCAGGAAACCTACGAGCAGTACTCC.

This clonotype was counted ten times or more. The chain uses TRBV19 and TRBJ1-5; no reliable D call. The CDR3 sequence is 12 residues long. The germline V gene has CDR1 LNHDA and CDR2 SQIVND (reference sequence). The V end was cut by 3 bases, the J end by 5 bases, with 5 bases between. The CDR3 region is CASSIWDQPQHF. In nucleotides, the CDR3 is TGTGCCAGTAGTATTTGGGATCAGCCCCAGCATTTT.

This clonotype was seen many times. The V gene is TRBV9, the J gene TRBJ1-2; D ambiguous. The V and J ends lost 0 bases and 8 bases respectively, with 14 bases between them. The CDR3 totals 14 residues. Germline lookup yields CDR1 SGDLS and CDR2 YYNGEE. In DNA, the CDR3 is TGTGCCAGCAGCGTAGAGGGAGCTTCGGAAGGCTACACCTTC. The encoded protein is CASSVEGASEGYTF.

As concerns this clonotype: A single base separates this from a much larger clone, so it may be a read error. The chain is built from TRBV4-3 and TRBJ1-1; a possible D gene is TRBD1 (5 bases). Germline lookup yields CDR1 LGHNA and CDR2 YSLEER. Trimming stripped 3 bases from V and 3 bases from J, with 14 bases between. CDR3 length: 15 amino acids. The CDR3 is CASSHRGVGDTEAFF. In DNA, the CDR3 is TGCGCCAGCAGCCATCGTGGGGTGGGGGACACTGAAGCTTTCTTT.

This clonotype has a count of ten or more. This chain connects TRBV7-9 to TRBJ2-1; TRBD1 matches 8 bases. The CDR3 consists of 16 residues. Germline V gene lookup returns CDR1 SEHNR and CDR2 FQNEAQ (reference sequence). Trimming removed 0 bases from V and 7 bases from J; junction bases left unmatched: 8. CDR3 residues: CASSLAGGQGANEQFF. The DNA of the CDR3 is TGTGCCAGCAGCTTAGCTGGGGGGCAGGGGGCTAATGAGCAGTTCTTC.

As concerns this clonotype: A much more abundant neighbour one base away suggests this may be a read error. This chain joins TRBV2 and TRBJ1-2; D unresolved. V dropped 8 bases and J dropped 7 bases, with 17 bases sitting between them. The CDR3 length is 13 residues. Germline V gene sequence: CDR1 SNHLY, CDR2 FYNNEI. The CDR3 nucleotides are TGTGCCAGCTCACCCCAGGAGGCGAGTGGCTACACCTTC. It yields the protein CASSPQEASGYTF.

For the CDR3, the DNA is TGTGCCACCAGTTTCAGATCCGGGAATCAGCCCCAGCATTTT. It yields the protein CATSFRSGNQPQHF. The chain has TRBV24-1 and TRBJ1-5; no clear D. The CDR3 totals 14 residues. CDR1 KGHDR and CDR2 SFDVKD come from the germline V gene. The V end was cut by 6 bases, the J end by 4 bases, with 12 bases between.

This sequence joins TRBV2 and TRBJ2-1; 8 nucleotides line up with TRBD2. The CDR3 totals 15 residues. Germline V CDR1 and CDR2: SNHLY, FYNNEI. V dropped 2 bases and J dropped 2; count of bases not matched to a gene: 2. The CDR3 loop is CASSERLATYNEQFF. In DNA form, the CDR3 reads TGTGCCAGCAGTGAAAGACTAGCGACCTACAATGAGCAGTTCTTC.

This chain joins TRBV15 and TRBJ1-2; TRBD1 matches at 9 bases. Germline lookup yields CDR1 LNHNV and CDR2 YYDKDF (reference sequence). V lost 2 bases, J lost 7 bases, and 8 bases stayed unmatched. This CDR3 contains 15 residues. The CDR3 spells CATSRPGQGYGGYTF. As DNA, the CDR3 is TGTGCCACCAGCAGACCGGGACAGGGTTACGGTGGCTACACCTTC.